Each of the 24 T cell receptor beta chains below was sequenced from the same sample in a study of blood T cell repertoires in COVID-19. Repertoires were generated with immunoSEQ multiplex PCR, while TCRdb's copy carries only in-frame clones and drops some. The data show tens of thousands of clones, about 86% seen once. The material sequenced was peripheral blood. The receptors shown here come from a man aged 50 or older with active COVID-19.

The chain carries TRBV29-1 and TRBJ2-1; 7 bases are a match to TRBD2. This CDR3 contains 14 residues. Looked up from germline, CDR1 is SQVTM and CDR2 is ANQGSEA. After removal of 7 bases from V and 2 bases from J, the junction contained 8 bases not matched to a gene. This chain's CDR3 is CSAGGAGPYNEQFF. The DNA for the CDR3 is TGCAGCGCCGGGGGAGCGGGACCCTACAATGAGCAGTTCTTC.

CDR3 residues: CASSSLAVEADTQYF. The CDR3 DNA follows: TGTGCCAGCAGCTCACTAGCGGTGGAGGCAGATACGCAGTATTTT. The chain uses TRBV6-5 and TRBJ2-3, with 8 nucleotides matching TRBD2. From germline, CDR1 is MNHEY and CDR2 SVGAGI. V trimming: 6 bases; J trimming: 4 bases; junction bases outside the gene matches: 9. There are 15 residues in the CDR3.

The chain is built from TRBV7-8 and TRBJ2-4; 10 nucleotides line up with TRBD1. Germline V gene data show CDR1 as SGHVS and CDR2 as FQNEAQ. V lost 5 bases to trimming and J lost 8 bases; unmatched junction nucleotides: 6. The CDR3 is 14 residues long. The CDR3 is CASSVIGQGDIQYF. The CDR3 DNA follows: TGTGCCAGCAGCGTAATAGGACAGGGGGACATTCAGTACTTC. The full variable domain, completed using reference TRBV7-8 and TRBJ2-4, is GAGVSQSPRYKVAKRGQDVALRCDPISGHVSLFWYQQALGQGPEFLTYFQNEAQLDKSGLPSDRFFAERPEGSVSTLKIQRTQQEDSAVYLCASSVIGQGDIQYFGAGTRLSVL.

The rearrangement links TRBV12-5 to TRBJ2-5, with D tentatively TRBD2 (6 bases). The CDR3 is made up of 14 amino acids. The V end lost 6 bases, the J end lost 5 bases, and 16 bases lay between the germline ends. Looked up from germline, CDR1 is LGHNT and CDR2 is FRNRAP. The CDR3 sequence: CASGQGRGVETQYF. The CDR3 DNA follows: TGTGCTAGTGGCCAAGGGCGGGGCGTGGAGACCCAGTACTTC.

The chain combines TRBV11-2 with TRBJ2-1; TRBD2 aligns across 15 bases. Losses at the gene ends were 4 bases for V and 7 bases for J; bases not matched to a gene: 11. This CDR3 has 18 residues. From germline, CDR1 is SGHAT and CDR2 FQNNGV. The CDR3 reads CASSSPGLAGGRVNEQFF. The CDR3 DNA is TGTGCCAGCAGCTCTCCGGGACTAGCGGGAGGCCGGGTGAATGAGCAGTTCTTC.

The chain employs TRBV3-1 (or the pseudogene TRBV3-2) and TRBJ1-3; D uncertain. The CDR3 consists of 16 residues. The V end lost 4 bases, the J end lost 0 bases, and 13 bases lay between the germline ends. Germline values: CDR1 LGHDT, CDR2 YNNKEL (reference sequence). The CDR3 sequence is CASSLLGGISGNTIYF. In DNA form, the CDR3 reads TGTGCCAGCAGCCTTTTAGGCGGCATCTCTGGAAACACCATATATTTT.

The V call is TRBV7-6, the J call TRBJ2-3; TRBD1 matches 7 bases. V was pared by 3 bases and J by 2 bases, with 8 bases of the junction left unmatched. The CDR3 extends over 16 amino acids. Germline V CDR1 and CDR2: SGHVS, FNYEAQ. CDR3 sequence: CASSLTGPPYTDTQYF. As DNA, the CDR3 is TGTGCCAGCAGCTTGACAGGGCCTCCCTACACAGATACGCAGTATTTT.

The chain joins TRBV25-1 to TRBJ2-1, with 8 positions matching TRBD2. J lost 4 bases, V lost 9 bases, and 2 bases had no gene match. The CDR3 totals 12 residues. Germline values: CDR1 MGHDK, CDR2 SYGVNS. CDR3 nucleotides: TGTGCCAGTACTAGCGGTTACAATGAGCAGTTCTTC. Translated: CASTSGYNEQFF.

The CDR3 coding sequence is TGTGCCACAATGACAGGGGACTTGAACACTGAAGCTTTCTTT. Its protein is CATMTGDLNTEAFF. The chain couples TRBV6-5 to TRBJ1-1, with 8 bases identical to TRBD1. The ends lost 10 bases at V and 0 bases at J; junction bases unmatched: 7. Germline assignment: CDR1 MNHEY and CDR2 SVGAGI. The CDR3 is made up of 14 amino acids.

The chain employs TRBV19 and TRBJ2-7, with a tentative D call TRBD1 (5 bases). The CDR3 consists of 14 residues. Germline loops: CDR1 LNHDA, CDR2 SQIVND (reference sequence). V gave up 6 bases and J gave up 2 bases, with 14 bases separating them. For the CDR3, the DNA is TGTGCCAGTAGGCCGACAGTTAATGCCTACGAGCAGTACTTC. The encoded protein is CASRPTVNAYEQYF.

The gene calls are TRBV27 and TRBJ2-2, with TRBD1 identical over 8 bases. Looked up from germline, CDR1 is MNHEY and CDR2 is SMNVEV (reference sequence). This CDR3 is 14 amino acids long. Losses at the gene ends were 6 bases for V and 5 bases for J; bases not matched to a gene: 5. CDR3 nucleotide sequence: TGTGCCAGCAGCCCCCGACAGGGGACCGGGGAGCTGTTTTTT. This translates into CASSPRQGTGELFF.

CDR3 in DNA: TGTGCCAGCAGCCCAAAACCGGGACAGGGGTCCTACAATGAGCAGTTCTTC. Translation: CASSPKPGQGSYNEQFF. The chain joins TRBV5-4 to TRBJ2-1; 10 bases line up with TRBD1. The junction had 8 bases not matched to a gene; V was cut back by 4 bases and J by 1 base. Germline loops: CDR1 SGHNT, CDR2 YYREEE (reference sequence). There are 17 residues in the CDR3.

The chain couples TRBV6-4 to TRBJ2-1; TRBD1 matches at 12 bases. Germline assignment: CDR1 MRHNA and CDR2 SNTAGT. V trimming: 1 base; J trimming: 12 bases; junction bases outside the gene matches: 10. This CDR3 comprises 16 residues. CDR3 nucleotides: TGTGCCAGCAGTGACTTGGGACAGGGGGCTACCGGAGCGCAGTTCTTC. This codes for CASSDLGQGATGAQFF.

The chain carries TRBV6-2 or TRBV6-3 and TRBJ2-1; 16 positions match TRBD2. Germline values: CDR1 MNHEY, CDR2 SVGEGT. V shed 2 bases and J 14 bases; nucleotides not matched to a gene: 6. The CDR3 extends over 15 amino acids. The CDR3 coding sequence is TGTGCCAGCAGTTACGTGGGACTAGCGGGGGGGTTAAAGTTCTTC. Translation gives CASSYVGLAGGLKFF.

V and J are TRBV2 and TRBJ1-2; D ambiguous. The CDR3 consists of 12 residues. Germline V gene sequence: CDR1 SNHLY, CDR2 FYNNEI. The V end was cut by 7 bases, the J end by 4 bases, with 10 bases between. The CDR3 DNA sequence: TGTGCCAGCACCGGGAGTGCCTATGGCTACACCTTC. It codes for CASTGSAYGYTF.

The J gene is TRBJ2-7, the V gene TRBV11-2; TRBD1 might be the D (5 bases). Germline CDR1 SGHAT, CDR2 FQNNGV. The CDR3 totals 14 residues. Trimming left V 5 bases short and J 3 bases short, with 14 bases between. The CDR3: CASSRFAGNYEQYV. The DNA of the CDR3 is TGTGCCAGCAGCCGCTTCGCAGGGAACTACGAGCAGTACGTC.

CDR3 sequence reads: CASSDQGTSLYNEQFF. CDR3 DNA sequence: TGTGCCAGCAGCGACCAGGGGACTAGCCTTTACAATGAGCAGTTCTTC. The V and J genes are TRBV7-2 and TRBJ2-1, with 9 bases fitting TRBD2. Losses at the gene ends were 5 bases for V and 4 bases for J; bases not matched to a gene: 9. This CDR3 is 16 amino acids long. The germline V gene encodes CDR1 SGHTA and CDR2 FQGNSA.

The chain employs TRBV6-5 and TRBJ1-6; a possible D gene is TRBD1 (6 bases). Germline CDR1 is MNHEY and CDR2 is SVGAGI. The V end lost 7 bases, the J end lost 7 bases, and 14 bases lay between the germline ends. This CDR3 contains 14 residues. The CDR3 is CASTRQGTNSPLHF. The CDR3 region has the DNA TGTGCCAGCACGCGGCAGGGGACCAATTCACCCCTCCACTTT.

CDR3 amino acids: CASSRAGVSYNEQFF. CDR3 bases: TGTGCCAGCAGTCGGGCGGGAGTTTCCTACAATGAGCAGTTCTTC. V is TRBV25-1 and J is TRBJ2-1; 7 bases map to TRBD2. CDR1 and CDR2 (germline): MGHDK, SYGVNS. This CDR3 is 15 amino acids long. Trimming cost V 5 bases and J 1 base; bases outside gene matches: 5.

A few counts support this clone. The gene calls are TRBV4-2 and TRBJ2-2, with 9 positions matching TRBD2. The CDR3 runs 18 residues. V was clipped by 2 bases and J by 2 bases; unmatched bases: 9. Germline V gene data show CDR1 as LGHNA and CDR2 as YNFKEQ. The CDR3 DNA reads as TGTGCCAGCAGCCAAACGCGGGATAGCGGGGGAAACACCGGGGAGCTGTTTTTT. Encoded protein: CASSQTRDSGGNTGELFF.

This sequence joins TRBV25-1 and TRBJ2-3; 9 positions agree with TRBD1. Germline CDR1 MGHDK, CDR2 SYGVNS. This CDR3 has 15 amino acids. Unmatched junction bases numbered 7, after V lost 5 bases and J lost 4 bases. As DNA, the CDR3 is TGTGCCAGCAGTTTTCCAGGACAGGGGTCAGATACGCAGTATTTT. This codes for CASSFPGQGSDTQYF. Full variable domain (rest looked up from reference TRBV25-1 and TRBJ2-3): EADIYQTPRYLVIGTGKKITLECSQTMGHDKMYWYQQDPGMELHLIHYSYGVNSTEKGDLSSESTVSRIRTEHFPLTLESARPSHTSQYLCASSFPGQGSDTQYFGPGTRLTVL.

The chain employs TRBV12-5 and TRBJ2-1; D is unresolved. CDR1 and CDR2 from the germline V gene are LGHNT and FRNRAP. Trimming took 7 bases from V and 3 from J, leaving 13 bases between them. This CDR3 spans 14 amino acids. The CDR3 DNA is TGTGCTAGTGCCTTACCCCCGAGCTACAATGAGCAGTTCTTC. Its protein product is CASALPPSYNEQFF.

The genes are TRBV18 and TRBJ2-5, with D perhaps TRBD1 (5 bases). This CDR3 has 13 amino acids. Germline V gene sequence: CDR1 KGHSH, CDR2 LQKENI. Trimming removed 3 bases at V and 2 bases at J, with 7 bases between. Written as DNA, the CDR3 is TGTGCCAGCTCACCTAGACAGCAAGAGACCCAGTACTTC. It yields the protein CASSPRQQETQYF.

V and J are TRBV5-1 and TRBJ2-3; TRBD2 agrees at 8 bases. CDR3 length equals 16 residues. Losses at the gene ends were 0 bases for V and 4 bases for J; bases not matched to a gene: 7. Germline V gives CDR1 SGHRS, CDR2 YFSETQ. The CDR3 DNA reads TGCGCCAGCAGCTTGGACCGAGCGGGAGCTGCAGATACGCAGTATTTT. This gives the protein CASSLDRAGAADTQYF. Supplemented by reference TRBV5-1 and TRBJ2-3, the full variable domain reads KAGVTQTPRYLIKTRGQQVTLSCSPISGHRSVSWYQQTPGQGLQFLFEYFSETQRNKGNFPGRFSGRQFSNSRSEMNVSTLELGDSALYLCASSLDRAGAADTQYFGPGTRLTVL.